These T cell receptor beta chains were read from a single sample in a study of CD8+ T cells in alopecia areata. Here immunoSEQ multiplex PCR was the method, and the copy in TCRdb shows in-frame clones only, minus some. The table includes roughly 140,000 clones, 40% to 55% detected once. The specimen comprised CD4+ T cells sorted from blood, sampled at week 0. Receptors were obtained from a human donor with alopecia areata. Each CDR3 is given with its conserved first and last residue. The D gene is left open where the match is weak. Only part of the rows carry a size: once, few, many, or a class if the clone is expanded.

CDR3 length: 12; V gene: TRBV30; D gene: -; clone size: once; J gene: TRBJ2-3; CDR3 protein: CAWSVRGDTQYF; CDR3 DNA: TGTGCCTGGAGTGTACGGGGAGATACGCAGTATTTT
CDR3 length: 13; V gene: TRBV30; D gene: -; clone size: -; J gene: TRBJ2-5; CDR3 protein: CAWSATQGETQYF; CDR3 DNA: TGTGCCTGGAGTGCTACTCAGGGAGAGACCCAGTACTTC
CDR3 length: 17; V gene: TRBV7-9; D gene: TRBD2; clone size: few; J gene: TRBJ2-2; CDR3 protein: CATGRAGTSGETGELFF; CDR3 DNA: TGTGCCACAGGGCGGGCCGGGACTAGCGGAGAAACCGGGGAGCTGTTTTTT
CDR3 length: 14; V gene: TRBV9; D gene: -; clone size: -; J gene: TRBJ2-7; CDR3 protein: CASSVEASSYEQYF; CDR3 DNA: TGTGCCAGCAGCGTAGAGGCTAGCTCCTACGAGCAGTACTTC
CDR3 length: 14; V gene: TRBV15; D gene: -; clone size: once; J gene: TRBJ1-5; CDR3 protein: CATSRDGGNQPQHF; CDR3 DNA: TGTGCCACCAGCAGAGATGGGGGGAATCAGCCCCAGCATTTT
CDR3 length: 13; V gene: TRBV30; D gene: -; clone size: -; J gene: TRBJ1-5; CDR3 protein: CAWSLGASQPQHF; CDR3 DNA: TGTGCCTGGAGTCTGGGGGCAAGTCAGCCCCAGCATTTT
CDR3 length: 14; V gene: TRBV4-1; D gene: -; clone size: -; J gene: TRBJ1-2; CDR3 protein: CASSQEEGSSGYTF; CDR3 DNA: TGCGCCAGCAGCCAAGAAGAGGGGTCGAGCGGCTACACCTTC
CDR3 length: 15; V gene: TRBV7-9; D gene: TRBD1; clone size: -; J gene: TRBJ2-5; CDR3 protein: CASSFRDRVYETQYF; CDR3 DNA: TGTGCCAGCAGCTTCCGGGACAGGGTCTACGAGACCCAGTACTTC
CDR3 length: 19; V gene: TRBV4-1; D gene: TRBD2; clone size: -; J gene: TRBJ2-4; CDR3 protein: CASSQVGLAGQTTKNIQYF; CDR3 DNA: TGCGCCAGCAGCCAAGTGGGGCTAGCGGGGCAGACTACCAAAAACATTCAGTACTTC
CDR3 length: 12; V gene: TRBV30; D gene: TRBD1; clone size: -; J gene: TRBJ1-2; CDR3 protein: CAWIGQGYGYTF; CDR3 DNA: TGTGCCTGGATAGGACAGGGTTACGGCTACACCTTC
CDR3 length: 15; V gene: TRBV5-1; D gene: TRBD2; clone size: -; J gene: TRBJ2-5; CDR3 protein: CASSLGLAEQETQYF; CDR3 DNA: TGCGCCAGCAGCTTGGGACTAGCAGAACAAGAGACCCAGTACTTC
CDR3 length: 13; V gene: TRBV18; D gene: -; clone size: -; J gene: TRBJ2-7; CDR3 protein: CASSLRAGNEQYF; CDR3 DNA: TGTGCCAGCTCTCTCCGGGCAGGTAACGAGCAGTACTTC
CDR3 length: 15; V gene: TRBV5-1; D gene: -; clone size: -; J gene: TRBJ2-5; CDR3 protein: CASSLGSGYQETQYF; CDR3 DNA: TGCGCCAGCAGCTTGGGATCAGGGTACCAAGAGACCCAGTACTTC
CDR3 length: 14; V gene: TRBV9; D gene: -; clone size: few; J gene: TRBJ1-2; CDR3 protein: CASSSLEGLGGYTF; CDR3 DNA: TGTGCCAGCAGCTCCCTGGAGGGGTTGGGTGGCTACACCTTC
CDR3 length: 14; V gene: TRBV19; D gene: -; clone size: few; J gene: TRBJ2-2; CDR3 protein: CASSIKGGTGELFF; CDR3 DNA: TGTGCCAGTAGTATAAAAGGGGGCACCGGGGAGCTGTTTTTT
CDR3 length: 14; V gene: TRBV30; D gene: -; clone size: -; J gene: TRBJ2-2; CDR3 protein: CAWSTKATTGELFF; CDR3 DNA: TGTGCCTGGAGTACGAAGGCGACCACCGGGGAGCTGTTTTTT
CDR3 length: 16; V gene: TRBV5-1; D gene: TRBD1; clone size: few; J gene: TRBJ2-7; CDR3 protein: CASSLVGTGGIDEQYF; CDR3 DNA: TGCGCCAGCAGCTTGGTGGGAACAGGGGGCATCGACGAGCAGTACTTC
CDR3 length: 15; V gene: TRBV4-1; D gene: -; clone size: -; J gene: TRBJ1-3; CDR3 protein: CASSQEGQSGNTIYF; CDR3 DNA: TGCGCCAGCAGCCAAGAAGGACAGTCTGGAAACACCATATATTTT